This T cell receptor (beta chain) was recovered during a study of T cell changes during pregnancy in multiple sclerosis. J was trimmed by 0 bases and V by 4 bases; bases with no gene match: 4. The germline V gene encodes CDR1 SNHLY and CDR2 FYNNEI. The CDR3 has 15 amino acids. Sequenced by immunoSEQ multiplex PCR; TCRdb stores in-frame clones only, minus some. This table holds 73,000 or so clones, around 90% found once. The chain joins TRBV2 to TRBJ2-7, with TRBD1 identical over 9 bases. This clonotype was obtained from a female donor in good health, enrolled as a control in a pregnancy study. The sequences come from peripheral blood, collected after pregnancy. The CDR3 bases are TGTGCCAGCAGTGGGCGACAGGGGGTCTCCTACGAGCAGTACTTC. This gives the protein CASSGRQGVSYEQYF.